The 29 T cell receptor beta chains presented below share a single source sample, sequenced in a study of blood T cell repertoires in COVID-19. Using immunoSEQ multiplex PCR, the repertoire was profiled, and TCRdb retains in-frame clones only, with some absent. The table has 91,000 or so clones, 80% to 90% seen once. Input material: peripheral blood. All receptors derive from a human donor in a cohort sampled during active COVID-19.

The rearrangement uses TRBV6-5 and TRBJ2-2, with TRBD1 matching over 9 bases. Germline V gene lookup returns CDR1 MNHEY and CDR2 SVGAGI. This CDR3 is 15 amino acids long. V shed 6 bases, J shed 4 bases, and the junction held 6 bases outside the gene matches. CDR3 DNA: TGTGCCAGCAGGCGGACAGGGGCTGGCACCGGGGAGCTGTTTTTT. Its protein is CASRRTGAGTGELFF.

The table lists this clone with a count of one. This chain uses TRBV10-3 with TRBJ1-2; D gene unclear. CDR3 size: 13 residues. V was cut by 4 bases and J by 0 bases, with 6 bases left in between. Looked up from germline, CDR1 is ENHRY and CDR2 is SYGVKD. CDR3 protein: CAISVQSNYGYTF. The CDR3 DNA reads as TGTGCCATCAGTGTCCAGTCTAACTATGGCTACACCTTC.

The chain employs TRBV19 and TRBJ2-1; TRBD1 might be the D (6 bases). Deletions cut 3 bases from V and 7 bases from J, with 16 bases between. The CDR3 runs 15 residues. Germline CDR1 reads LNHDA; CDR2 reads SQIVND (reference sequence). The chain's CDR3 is CASSIEGYTGNEQFF. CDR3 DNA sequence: TGTGCCAGTAGTATTGAGGGTTATACAGGGAATGAGCAGTTCTTC.

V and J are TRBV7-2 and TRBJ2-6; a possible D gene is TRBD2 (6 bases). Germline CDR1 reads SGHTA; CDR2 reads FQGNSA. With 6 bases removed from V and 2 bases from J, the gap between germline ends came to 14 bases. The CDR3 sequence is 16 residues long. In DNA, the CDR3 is TGTGCCAGCAGGACCAACGGGGGTACTGGGGCCAACGTCCTGACTTTC. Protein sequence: CASRTNGGTGANVLTF.

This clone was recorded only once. CDR3 amino acids: CASSKRRDNQPQHF. The CDR3 DNA follows: TGTGCCAGTAGTAAACGACGGGACAATCAGCCCCAGCATTTT. The J gene is TRBJ1-5, the V gene TRBV19; no clear D gene. V was pared by 4 bases and J by 3 bases, with 10 bases between. This CDR3 spans 14 amino acids. CDR1 is LNHDA, CDR2 SQIVND, per germline (reference sequence).

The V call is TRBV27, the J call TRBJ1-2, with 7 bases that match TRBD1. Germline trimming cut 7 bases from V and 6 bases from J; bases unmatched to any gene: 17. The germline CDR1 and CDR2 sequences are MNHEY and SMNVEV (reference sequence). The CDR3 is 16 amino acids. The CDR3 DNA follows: TGTGCCAGCAACACCGGGACAGATCCTAAAACTAATGGCTACACCTTC. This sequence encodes CASNTGTDPKTNGYTF.

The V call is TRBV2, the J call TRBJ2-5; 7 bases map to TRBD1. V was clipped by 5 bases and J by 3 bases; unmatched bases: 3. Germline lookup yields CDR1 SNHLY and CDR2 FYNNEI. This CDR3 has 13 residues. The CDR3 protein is CASSPGTEETQYF. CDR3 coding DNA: TGTGCCAGCAGTCCTGGGACAGAAGAGACCCAGTACTTC. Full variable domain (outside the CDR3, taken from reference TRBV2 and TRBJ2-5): EPEVTQTPSHQVTQMGQEVILRCVPISNHLYFYWYRQILGQKVEFLVSFYNNEISEKSEIFDDQFSVERPDGSNFTLKIRSTKLEDSAMYFCASSPGTEETQYFGPGTRLLVL.

In DNA form, the CDR3 reads TGTGCCAGCAGCATACTCGTCAAAAACATTCAGTACTTC. It specifies CASSILVKNIQYF. This chain joins TRBV7-2 and TRBJ2-4; D unresolved. This CDR3 spans 13 amino acids. V was cut by 5 bases and J by 3 bases, with 8 bases left in between. CDR1 is SGHTA, CDR2 FQGNSA, per germline.

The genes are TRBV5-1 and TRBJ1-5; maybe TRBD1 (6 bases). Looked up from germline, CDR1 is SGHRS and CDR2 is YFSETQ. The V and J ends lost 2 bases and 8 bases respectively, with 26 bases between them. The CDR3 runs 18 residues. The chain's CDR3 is CASSFLPSGTGGGEPQHF. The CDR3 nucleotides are TGCGCCAGCAGCTTCCTCCCATCCGGGACGGGGGGCGGGGAGCCCCAGCATTTT. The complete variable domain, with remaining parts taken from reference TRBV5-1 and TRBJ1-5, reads KAGVTQTPRYLIKTRGQQVTLSCSPISGHRSVSWYQQTPGQGLQFLFEYFSETQRNKGNFPGRFSGRQFSNSRSEMNVSTLELGDSALYLCASSFLPSGTGGGEPQHFGDGTRLSIL.

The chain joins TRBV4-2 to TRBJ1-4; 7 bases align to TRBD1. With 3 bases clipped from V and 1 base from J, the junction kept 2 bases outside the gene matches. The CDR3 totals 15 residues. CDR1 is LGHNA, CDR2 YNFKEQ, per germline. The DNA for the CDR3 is TGTGCCAGCAGCCAGGGGGACAGAACTAATGAAAAACTGTTTTTT. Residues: CASSQGDRTNEKLFF.

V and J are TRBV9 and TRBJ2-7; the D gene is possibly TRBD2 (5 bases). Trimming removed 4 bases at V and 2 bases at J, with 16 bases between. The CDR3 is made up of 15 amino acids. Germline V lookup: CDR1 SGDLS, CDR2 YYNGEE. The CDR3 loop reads CASSSQGGLPYEQYF. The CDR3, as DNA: TGTGCCAGCAGCTCACAAGGTGGACTCCCCTACGAGCAGTACTTC.

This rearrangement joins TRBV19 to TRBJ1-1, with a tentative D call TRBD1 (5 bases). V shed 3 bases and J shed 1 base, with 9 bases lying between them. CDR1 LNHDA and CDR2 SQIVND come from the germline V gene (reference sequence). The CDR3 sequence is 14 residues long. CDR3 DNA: TGTGCCAGTAGTATTTTCGACAGGAACACTGAAGCTTTCTTT. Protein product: CASSIFDRNTEAFF.

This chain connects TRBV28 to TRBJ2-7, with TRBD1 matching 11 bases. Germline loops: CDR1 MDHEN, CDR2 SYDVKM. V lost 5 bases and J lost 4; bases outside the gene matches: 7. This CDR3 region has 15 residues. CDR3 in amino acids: CASSPPGQGEYEQYF. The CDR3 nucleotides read TGTGCCAGCAGTCCCCCGGGACAGGGGGAATACGAGCAGTACTTC.

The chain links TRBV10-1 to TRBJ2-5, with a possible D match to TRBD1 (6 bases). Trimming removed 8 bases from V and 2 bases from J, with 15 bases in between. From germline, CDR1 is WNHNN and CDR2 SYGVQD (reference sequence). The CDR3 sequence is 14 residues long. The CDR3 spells CASREYGQQETQYF. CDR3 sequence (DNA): TGCGCCAGCCGGGAATACGGACAGCAAGAGACCCAGTACTTC.

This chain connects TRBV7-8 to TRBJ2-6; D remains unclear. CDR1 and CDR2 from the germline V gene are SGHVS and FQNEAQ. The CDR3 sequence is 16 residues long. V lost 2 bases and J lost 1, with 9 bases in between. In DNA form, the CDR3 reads TGTGCCAGCAGCTTACGAGGATCTTCTGGGGCCAACGTCCTGACTTTC. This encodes CASSLRGSSGANVLTF.

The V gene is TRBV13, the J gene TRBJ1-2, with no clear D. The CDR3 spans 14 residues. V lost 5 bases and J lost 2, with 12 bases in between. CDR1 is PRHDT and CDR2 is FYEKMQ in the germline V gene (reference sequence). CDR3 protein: CASSAGRSNYGYTF. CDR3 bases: TGTGCCAGCAGCGCCGGGAGGTCGAACTATGGCTACACCTTC.

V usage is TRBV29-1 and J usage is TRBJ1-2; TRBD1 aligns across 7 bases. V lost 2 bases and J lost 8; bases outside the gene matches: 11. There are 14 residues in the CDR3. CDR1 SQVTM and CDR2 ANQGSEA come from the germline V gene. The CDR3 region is CSVEINDREGGYTF. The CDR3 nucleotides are TGCAGCGTTGAAATCAACGACAGGGAAGGAGGCTACACCTTC.

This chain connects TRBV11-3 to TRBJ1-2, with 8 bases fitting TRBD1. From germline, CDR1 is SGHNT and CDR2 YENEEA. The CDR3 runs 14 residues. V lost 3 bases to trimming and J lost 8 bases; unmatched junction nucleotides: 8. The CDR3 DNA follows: TGTGCCAGCAGCTTCTCAGGGGGCATAGAGGGCTACACCTTC. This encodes CASSFSGGIEGYTF.

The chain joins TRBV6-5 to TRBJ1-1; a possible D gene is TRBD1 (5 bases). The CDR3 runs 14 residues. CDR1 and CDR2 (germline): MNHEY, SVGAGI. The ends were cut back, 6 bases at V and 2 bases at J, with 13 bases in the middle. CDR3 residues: CASSPGRGNTEAFF. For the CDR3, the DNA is TGTGCCAGCAGCCCAGGGAGGGGAAACACTGAAGCTTTCTTT.

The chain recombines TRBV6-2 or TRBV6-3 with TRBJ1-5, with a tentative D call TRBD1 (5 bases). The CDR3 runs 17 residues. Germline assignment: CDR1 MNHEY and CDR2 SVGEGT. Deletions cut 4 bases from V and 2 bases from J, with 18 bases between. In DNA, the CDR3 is TGTGCCAGCAGTTTTAGGGGCGTGGGATCGGGCAATCAGCCCCAGCATTTT. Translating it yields CASSFRGVGSGNQPQHF.

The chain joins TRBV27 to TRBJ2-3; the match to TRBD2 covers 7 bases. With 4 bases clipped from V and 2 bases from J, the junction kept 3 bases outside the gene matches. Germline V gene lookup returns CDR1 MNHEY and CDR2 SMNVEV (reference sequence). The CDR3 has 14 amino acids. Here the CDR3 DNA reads TGTGCCAGCAGTTCTAGCGGTTACACAGATACGCAGTATTTT. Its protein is CASSSSGYTDTQYF.

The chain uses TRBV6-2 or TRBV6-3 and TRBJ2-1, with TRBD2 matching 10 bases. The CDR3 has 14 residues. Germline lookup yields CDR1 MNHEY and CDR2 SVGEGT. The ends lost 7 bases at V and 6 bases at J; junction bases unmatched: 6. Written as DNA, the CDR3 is TGTGCCAGCACCCCCGGGACTAGCGCCAATGAGCAGTTCTTC. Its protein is CASTPGTSANEQFF.

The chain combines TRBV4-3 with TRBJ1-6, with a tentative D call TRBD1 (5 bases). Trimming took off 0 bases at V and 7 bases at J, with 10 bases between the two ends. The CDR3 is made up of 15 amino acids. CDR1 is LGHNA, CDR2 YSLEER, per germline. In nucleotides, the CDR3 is TGCGCCAGCAGCCAAGAGGGGGGACCGAATTCACCCCTCCACTTT. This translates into CASSQEGGPNSPLHF.

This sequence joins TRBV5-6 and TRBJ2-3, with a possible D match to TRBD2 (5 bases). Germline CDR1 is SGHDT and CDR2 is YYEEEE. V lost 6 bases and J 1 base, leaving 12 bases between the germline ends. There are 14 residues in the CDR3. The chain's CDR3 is CASIVWGGTDTQYF. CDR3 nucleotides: TGTGCCAGCATCGTCTGGGGAGGCACAGATACGCAGTATTTT.

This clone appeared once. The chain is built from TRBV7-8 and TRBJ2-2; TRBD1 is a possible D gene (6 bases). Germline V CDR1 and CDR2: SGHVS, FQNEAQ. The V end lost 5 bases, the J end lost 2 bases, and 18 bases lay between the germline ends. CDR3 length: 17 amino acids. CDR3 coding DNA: TGTGCCAGCAGCAGGACGACCGGGACACTAAACACCGGGGAGCTGTTTTTT. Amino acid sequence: CASSRTTGTLNTGELFF.

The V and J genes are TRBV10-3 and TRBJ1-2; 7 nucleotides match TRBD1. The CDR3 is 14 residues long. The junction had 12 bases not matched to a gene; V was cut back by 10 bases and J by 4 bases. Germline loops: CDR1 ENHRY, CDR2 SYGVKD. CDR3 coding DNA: TGTGCCAGCTTTTCCGGTCAGGGGGTCTATGGCTACACCTTC. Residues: CASFSGQGVYGYTF.

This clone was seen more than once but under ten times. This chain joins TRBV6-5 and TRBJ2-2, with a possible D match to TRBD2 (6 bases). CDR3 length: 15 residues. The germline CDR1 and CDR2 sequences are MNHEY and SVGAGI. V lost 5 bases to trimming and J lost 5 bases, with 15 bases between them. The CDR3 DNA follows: TGTGCCAGCAGTCCCCCGGGACTGAGGACCGGGGAGCTGTTTTTT. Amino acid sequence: CASSPPGLRTGELFF.

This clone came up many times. This CDR3 reads CASRTGTGNEKLFF. The CDR3 nucleotides are TGTGCCAGCAGGACCGGGACAGGGAATGAAAAACTGTTTTTT. The V call is TRBV2, the J call TRBJ1-4; 9 positions match TRBD1. The germline gives CDR1 SNHLY, CDR2 FYNNEI. The CDR3 loop spans 14 amino acids. Germline trimming cut 6 bases from V and 5 bases from J; bases unmatched to any gene: 4.

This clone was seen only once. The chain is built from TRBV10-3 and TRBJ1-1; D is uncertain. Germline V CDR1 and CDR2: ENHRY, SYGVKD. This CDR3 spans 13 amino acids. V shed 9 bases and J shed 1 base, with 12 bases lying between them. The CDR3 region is CAITRGGNTEAFF. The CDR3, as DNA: TGTGCCATTACAAGAGGTGGGAACACTGAAGCTTTCTTT.